The clone carrying this T cell receptor beta chain was seen a few times. Its target is not known. The study used a library that attached unique molecular identifiers to individual cDNA molecules. TCRdb processed the RACE reads anew with MiXCR; each CDR3 protein has one entry. The sample has 150,000 to 200,000 distinct CDR3 sequences; about 14% are singletons. Time point denoted: patch test 1, 2 weeks after DPC sensitization. Described treatment: therapeutic diphenylcyclopropenone sensitization with weekly scalp DPC. This entry is derived from a study of human T cells and chemical hapten exposure. Study-level information: Patients, chiefly female, had alopecia areata, totalis or universalis. Study results and limitations: The study found that DPC sensitization did not change TCRs above 1 in 1000 frequency.

Germline V gene data show CDR1 as MNHEY and CDR2 as SVGAGI. Germline trimming cut 6 bases from V and 4 bases from J; bases unmatched to any gene: 8. The CDR3 extends over 15 amino acids. The source of this sequence is a woman aged 25 to 39 with alopecia areata. Some clones in this sample may be carry-over from other donors' samples. J is TRBJ1-1 and V is TRBV6-5, with 10 bases lining up with TRBD1. The sample consisted of whole blood, taken in connection with sensitization to the hapten diphenylcyclopropenone (DPC). CDR3 in DNA: TGTGCCAGCAGCCCGAGACAGGGGGCGAGCACTGAAGCTTTCTTT. This sequence encodes CASSPRQGASTEAFF.